The rows below give T cell receptor beta chains drawn from one sample of a study of CD8 T cells in Susac syndrome. TCRdb re-called the immunoSEQ multiplex PCR reads with MiXCR, one entry per CDR3 protein. The top ten clones hold roughly 0.11% of a sample with roughly 400,000 distinct CDR3 sequences, more than 80% of them seen once. The specimen was CD8+ T cells from PBMCs. The receptors here all came from a human donor with multiple sclerosis. Each CDR3 is given with its conserved first and last residue. The D gene is left open where the match is weak. A clone size is listed for some rows: how often the clone was seen (once, few, many), or a class if it is expanded.

. | . | TRBJ2-1 | TRBV5-1 | CASSLIPNNEQFF | TGCGCCAGCAGCTTGATTCCCAACAATGAGCAGTTCTTC
. | once | TRBJ2-2 | TRBV30 | CAWSEFSVGELFF | TGTGCCTGGAGTGAATTCTCTGTGGGGGAGCTGTTTTTT
. | . | TRBJ1-3 | TRBV9 | CASSEFPISGNTIYF | TGTGCCAGCAGCGAGTTTCCGATCTCTGGAAACACCATATATTTT
. | . | TRBJ1-2 | TRBV5-1 | CASSLGQAGYGYTF | TGCGCCAGCAGCTTGGGACAGGCGGGGTATGGCTACACCTTC
. | . | TRBJ1-6 | TRBV11-2 | CASSLNGGRDHSPLHF | TGTGCCAGCAGCTTAAATGGGGGCCGGGATCATTCACCCCTCCACTTT
TRBD2 | . | TRBJ2-1 | TRBV5-4 | CASSSSQGWEGSYNEQFF | TGTGCCAGCAGCTCTTCGCAGGGATGGGAGGGGTCCTACAATGAGCAGTTCTTC
. | . | TRBJ2-7 | TRBV7-9 | CASSLGTDEDYEQYF | TGTGCCAGCAGCTTAGGGACTGATGAGGACTACGAGCAGTACTTC
TRBD2 | . | TRBJ2-5 | TRBV27 | CASSFNGASGSNRETQYF | TGTGCCAGCAGTTTTAACGGGGCTAGCGGGAGTAACAGAGAGACCCAGTACTTC
. | few | TRBJ2-7 | TRBV12-3/TRBV12-4 | CASSLAPAGGYEQYF | TGTGCCAGCAGTTTAGCCCCGGCAGGGGGGTACGAGCAGTACTTC
. | . | TRBJ2-7 | TRBV28 | CASSSPGVSDYEQYF | TGTGCCAGCAGTTCTCCTGGGGTGTCCGACTACGAGCAGTACTTC